The clone carrying this T cell receptor (beta chain) appeared once. What it binds is not known. The sample is drawn from a study of OX40 agonist ivuxolimab in advanced cancers. Study-level points and caveats: Low normalized T-cell clonal expansion also characterized some of the nonresponders.

Generated by immunoSEQ multiplex PCR, the TCRdb table keeps only in-frame clones and is missing some. The sample has 30,000 or so clones, around 85% seen once. Germline loops: CDR1 MDHEN, CDR2 SYDVKM. V dropped 4 bases and J dropped 7 bases, with 8 bases sitting between them. CDR3 size: 11 residues. The chain employs TRBV28 and TRBJ2-7; no clear D gene. This receptor was identified in an adult with an advanced solid tumor such as melanoma, head and neck, liver or kidney cancer. The starting material was CD4+ or CD8+ T cells sorted from blood, obtained in a trial of the OX40 agonist ivuxolimab. CDR3 region: CASSSGWEQYF. The CDR3, as DNA: TGTGCCAGCAGTTCCGGGTGGGAGCAGTACTTC.